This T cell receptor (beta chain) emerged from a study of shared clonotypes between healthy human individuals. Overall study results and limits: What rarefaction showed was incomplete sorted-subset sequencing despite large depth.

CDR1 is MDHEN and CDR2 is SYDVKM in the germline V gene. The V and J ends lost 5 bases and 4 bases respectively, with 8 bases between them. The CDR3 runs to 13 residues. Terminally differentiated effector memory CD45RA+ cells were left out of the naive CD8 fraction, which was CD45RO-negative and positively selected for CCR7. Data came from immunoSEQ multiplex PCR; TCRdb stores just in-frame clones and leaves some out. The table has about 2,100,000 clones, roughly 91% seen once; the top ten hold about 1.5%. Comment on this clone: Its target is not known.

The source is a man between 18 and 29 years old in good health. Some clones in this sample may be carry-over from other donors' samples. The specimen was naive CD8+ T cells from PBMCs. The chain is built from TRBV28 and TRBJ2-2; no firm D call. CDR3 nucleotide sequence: TGTGCCAGCAGTCGAGGAGCCACCGGGGAGCTGTTTTTT. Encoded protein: CASSRGATGELFF.